The 21 T cell receptor beta chains below all came from one sample that was sequenced in a study of CD8 T cells in ankylosing spondylitis. TCRdb re-called the 5' RACE reads through MiXCR, storing one row per CDR3 protein. The repertoire has around 210,000 distinct CDR3 sequences, 8% to 9% of them found once; the top ten carry approximately 4.8%. The sequenced material came from blood, either unsorted or a sorted T cell fraction (not recorded which). Receptors were obtained from a female donor with ankylosing spondylitis or in good health (not recorded which).

The chain couples TRBV6-2 or TRBV6-3 to TRBJ1-5, with 8 bases lining up with TRBD1. This CDR3 is 14 amino acids long. Unmatched junction bases numbered 10, after V lost 6 bases and J lost 9 bases. CDR1 and CDR2 from the germline V gene are MNHEY and SVGEGT. In DNA, the CDR3 is TGTGCCAGCAGAATCGACAGGGGAGTCCGGCCCCAGCATTTT. It specifies CASRIDRGVRPQHF.

A few counts support this clonotype. V gene TRBV15 combines with J gene TRBJ1-1; D not certain. The CDR3 has 13 amino acids. Between the trimmed V and J ends, which lost 0 bases and 7 bases, there was a span of 9 bases. Germline V lookup: CDR1 LNHNV, CDR2 YYDKDF (reference sequence). The CDR3 reads CATSRDSGYEAFF. Written as DNA, the CDR3 is TGTGCCACCAGCAGAGATAGCGGGTATGAAGCTTTCTTT.

As for this clonotype: At one end the junction does not follow the germline gene, possibly because of a read error. This chain connects TRBV28 to TRBJ2-1, with 11 nucleotides matching TRBD2. Germline CDR1 and CDR2: MDHEN and SYDVKM. This CDR3 spans 16 amino acids. CDR3 loop: CASSSSTSGGINGQFF. CDR3 sequence (DNA): TGTGCCAGCAGTTCCTCCACTAGCGGGGGAATCAATGGGCAGTTCTTC.

This clonotype has ten or more counts. J is TRBJ1-5 and V is TRBV28, with D maybe TRBD1 (5 bases). Trimming took off 4 bases at V and 5 bases at J, with 15 bases between the two ends. CDR1 is MDHEN and CDR2 is SYDVKM in the germline V gene. This CDR3 is 15 amino acids long. CDR3 amino acids: CASSSGTFLHQPQHF. The CDR3 DNA reads TGTGCCAGCAGTTCGGGGACGTTTTTACATCAGCCCCAGCATTTT.

This clonotype was detected ten times or more. This CDR3 is CASSETGRADGYTF. As DNA, the CDR3 is TGTGCCAGCAGTGAAACGGGCAGGGCGGACGGCTACACCTTC. The genes are TRBV25-1 and TRBJ1-2, with D perhaps matching TRBD1 (5 bases). The CDR3 consists of 14 residues. Germline V gene lookup returns CDR1 MGHDK and CDR2 SYGVNS. V gave up 2 bases and J gave up 8 bases, with 15 bases separating them.

The chain combines TRBV7-3 with TRBJ2-2; TRBD2 aligns across 7 bases. Germline trimming cut 5 bases from V and 7 bases from J; bases unmatched to any gene: 10. This CDR3 region has 15 residues. Germline-derived CDR1 and CDR2 are SGHTA and FQGTGA. This CDR3 reads CASSRMAGADGELFF. The CDR3 DNA is TGTGCCAGCAGCCGAATGGCGGGAGCGGACGGGGAGCTGTTTTTT. Filled out from reference TRBV7-3 and TRBJ2-2, the complete variable domain reads GAGVSQTPSNKVTEKGKYVELRCDPISGHTALYWYRQSLGQGPEFLIYFQGTGAADDSGLPNDRFFAVRPEGSVSTLKIQRTERGDSAVYLCASSRMAGADGELFFGEGSRLTVL.

This clonotype occurred many times. The J gene is TRBJ1-2, the V gene TRBV5-4, with TRBD1 matching over 8 bases. CDR3 length equals 15 residues. CDR1 SGHNT and CDR2 YYREEE come from the germline V gene (reference sequence). The J segment lost 7 bases and the V segment lost 0 bases, leaving 8 bases of the junction unmatched. CDR3 sequence (DNA): TGTGCCAGCAGCTTGGTAGGGCAGGGGGCTGGTGGCTACACCTTC. This gives the protein CASSLVGQGAGGYTF. Filled out from reference TRBV5-4 and TRBJ1-2, the complete variable domain reads ETGVTQSPTHLIKTRGQQVTLRCSSQSGHNTVSWYQQALGQGPQFIFQYYREEENGRGNFPPRFSGLQFPNYSSELNVNALELDDSALYLCASSLVGQGAGGYTFGSGTRLTVV.

The J gene is TRBJ2-1, the V gene TRBV5-5; D gene unclear. Looked up from germline, CDR1 is SGHKS and CDR2 is YYEKEE (reference sequence). The CDR3 has 16 residues. CDR3 nucleotide sequence: TGTTCCGGCAGCTTGGCTGGTCCGTCCTCCTACAATGAGCAGTTCTTC. As protein: CSGSLAGPSSYNEQFF.

This clonotype was observed at least ten times. This chain uses TRBV10-3 with TRBJ2-1; 9 bases map to TRBD1. This CDR3 has 16 amino acids. CDR1 and CDR2 from the germline V gene are ENHRY and SYGVKD. The V gene end was trimmed by 0 bases and the J gene end by 5 bases; junction bases not matched to a gene: 5. The CDR3 spells CAISESRGTGNNEQFF. CDR3 bases: TGTGCCATCAGTGAGTCGAGGGGGACAGGGAACAATGAGCAGTTCTTC.

This clonotype has at least ten counts. This chain uses TRBV14 with TRBJ1-1; TRBD1 aligns across 7 bases. This CDR3 is 15 amino acids long. V trimming: 4 bases; J trimming: 2 bases; junction bases outside the gene matches: 7. Germline CDR1 SGHDN, CDR2 FVKESK. The CDR3 region has the DNA TGTGCCAGCAGCCCCCGACAGGGATCAAACACTGAAGCTTTCTTT. Its protein product is CASSPRQGSNTEAFF. The full variable domain, rest sourced from reference TRBV14 and TRBJ1-1, is EAGVTQFPSHSVIEKGQTVTLRCDPISGHDNLYWYRRVMGKEIKFLLHFVKESKQDESGMPNNRFLAERTGGTYSTLKVQPAELEDSGVYFCASSPRQGSNTEAFFGQGTRLTVV.

This clonotype was found a few times. The chain combines TRBV9 with TRBJ2-5; 14 bases agree with TRBD2. Per the germline V gene, CDR1 is SGDLS and CDR2 is YYNGEE. With V trimmed by 4 bases and J by 2 bases, 13 bases remained unmatched. The CDR3 spans 19 residues. In nucleotides, the CDR3 is TGTGCCAGCAGCAAAGGGACTAGCGGGAGTTTAGGGGGACAAGAGACCCAGTACTTC. This sequence encodes CASSKGTSGSLGGQETQYF.

In this sample, this clonotype turned up many times. CDR3 sequence (DNA): TGTGCCAGCAGGACAGGACAGATGAACACTGAAGCTTTCTTT. Residues: CASRTGQMNTEAFF. The chain couples TRBV6-1 to TRBJ1-1; TRBD1 is a possible D gene (6 bases). From germline, CDR1 is MNHNS and CDR2 SASEGT. This CDR3 is 14 amino acids long. V was clipped by 6 bases and J by 0 bases, with 11 bases between them.

This clonotype was counted at least ten times. The rearrangement uses TRBV5-1 and TRBJ2-3; the D gene is possibly TRBD1 (5 bases). The ends were cut back, 0 bases at V and 5 bases at J, with 10 bases in the middle. Per the germline V gene, CDR1 is SGHRS and CDR2 is YFSETQ. The CDR3 has 14 residues. The CDR3 sequence: CASSLAGHLDTQYF. The DNA of the CDR3 is TGCGCCAGCAGCTTGGCCGGACATCTAGATACGCAGTATTTT. Complete variable domain (other parts from reference TRBV5-1 and TRBJ2-3): KAGVTQTPRYLIKTRGQQVTLSCSPISGHRSVSWYQQTPGQGLQFLFEYFSETQRNKGNFPGRFSGRQFSNSRSEMNVSTLELGDSALYLCASSLAGHLDTQYFGPGTRLTVL.

This clonotype was counted ten times or more. The chain has TRBV6-1 and TRBJ2-2; D unresolved. Germline values: CDR1 MNHNS, CDR2 SASEGT. V dropped 6 bases and J dropped 7 bases, with 15 bases sitting between them. This CDR3 has 14 residues. The CDR3 nucleotides read TGTGCCAGCAGAAAGGGCAAGTTGAGCGGGGAGCTGTTTTTT. Translation gives CASRKGKLSGELFF.

This clonotype was observed many times. The chain has TRBV5-1 and TRBJ1-1; D unresolved. Looked up from germline, CDR1 is SGHRS and CDR2 is YFSETQ. V dropped 3 bases and J dropped 1 base, with 10 bases sitting between them. The CDR3 is 14 residues long. CDR3 coding DNA: TGCGCCAGCAGCTACCGGGAGGCGAACACTGAAGCTTTCTTT. This gives the protein CASSYREANTEAFF.

This clonotype came up a few times. The chain has TRBV7-2 and TRBJ2-1; 16 bases are a match to TRBD2. The CDR3 is made up of 17 amino acids. The J segment lost 1 base and the V segment lost 5 bases, leaving 2 bases of the junction unmatched. CDR1 SGHTA and CDR2 FQGNSA come from the germline V gene. In DNA form, the CDR3 reads TGTGCCAGCAGCCAGGGACTAGCGGGAGGGTCCTACAATGAGCAGTTCTTC. Its protein is CASSQGLAGGSYNEQFF.

The rearrangement uses TRBV20-1 and TRBJ2-3; D is tentatively TRBD1 or TRBD2 (5 bases each). Germline CDR1 and CDR2: DFQATT and SNEGSKA (reference sequence). The CDR3 totals 15 residues. V was pared by 3 bases and J by 0 bases, with 13 bases between. CDR3 coding DNA: TGCAGTGCTAGTTATCCGGGACCTAGCACAGATACGCAGTATTTT. Amino acids: CSASYPGPSTDTQYF.

This clonotype was seen a handful of times. The genes are TRBV24-1 and TRBJ2-6; D is possibly TRBD1 (7 bases). CDR3 length equals 19 residues. Germline CDR1 is KGHDR and CDR2 is SFDVKD. The ends were cut back, 3 bases at V and 0 bases at J, with 17 bases in the middle. The CDR3 DNA reads as TGTGCCACCAGTGATGCGCGGGACAGTGGTTTCTCTGGGGCCAACGTCCTGACTTTC. Translation: CATSDARDSGFSGANVLTF.

This clonotype was counted between two and nine times. This sequence joins TRBV4-1 and TRBJ2-6, with a weak D call TRBD2 (5 bases). Trimming took 2 bases from V and 0 from J, leaving 20 bases between them. The CDR3 runs to 20 residues. Germline CDR1 is MGHRA and CDR2 is YSYEKL. In DNA, the CDR3 is TGCGCCAGCAGCCAAACCCCCATGGATAGGGCGGGCTCTGGGGCCAACGTCCTGACTTTC. This codes for CASSQTPMDRAGSGANVLTF.

This clonotype was observed many times. The rearrangement uses TRBV7-2 and TRBJ2-3, with no clear D. V lost 5 bases and J lost 1, with 10 bases in between. This CDR3 is 14 amino acids long. Per germline, CDR1 SGHTA and CDR2 FQGNSA. Written as DNA, the CDR3 is TGTGCCAGCAGCCCCAATACTGGCACAGATACGCAGTATTTT. Amino acid sequence: CASSPNTGTDTQYF.

In this sample, this clonotype turned up many times. V is TRBV15 and J is TRBJ2-1, with a tentative D call TRBD2 (6 bases). This CDR3 region has 17 residues. Trimming removed 1 base from V and 2 bases from J, with 15 bases in between. Germline V gives CDR1 LNHNV, CDR2 YYDKDF (reference sequence). CDR3 protein: CATSRGRGTGAYNEQFF. In DNA form, the CDR3 reads TGTGCCACCAGCAGAGGTAGAGGGACGGGGGCCTACAATGAGCAGTTCTTC. Complete variable domain (other parts from reference TRBV15 and TRBJ2-1): DAMVIQNPRYQVTQFGKPVTLSCSQTLNHNVMYWYQQKSSQAPKLLFHYYDKDFNNEADTPDNFQSRRPNTSFCFLDIRSPGLGDTAMYLCATSRGRGTGAYNEQFFGPGTRLTVL.